This T cell receptor (beta chain) was retrieved from a study of blood T cell repertoires in COVID-19. Study-level information: Donors in the United States, Italy and Spain gave samples during acute or convalescent COVID-19. T cells, B-cell-depleted T cells, or PBMCs supplied cDNA or gDNA.

Methods used by the authors: Amplified reference gene primers provided the basis for estimating nucleated cell counts. The table came from immunoSEQ multiplex PCR; TCRdb's copy has only in-frame clones and leaves some out. V and J calls and clone size are given by that table; D and trimming were obtained from the DNA. This sample has a few hundred thousand clones, with approximately 87% found just once. V was shortened by 0 bases and J by 4 bases, with 12 bases between the two germline ends. The CDR3 totals 15 residues. Germline V gene sequence: CDR1 LNHNV, CDR2 YYDKDF (reference sequence). The sample holds one count of this clone.

Sequenced: peripheral blood. The chain is built from TRBV15 and TRBJ1-2; D remains unclear. The sequence derives from a man in his sixties with acute or convalescent COVID-19. The CDR3 region is CATSRDTTDLYGYTF. For the CDR3, the DNA is TGTGCCACCAGCAGAGATACAACAGACCTCTATGGCTACACCTTC.